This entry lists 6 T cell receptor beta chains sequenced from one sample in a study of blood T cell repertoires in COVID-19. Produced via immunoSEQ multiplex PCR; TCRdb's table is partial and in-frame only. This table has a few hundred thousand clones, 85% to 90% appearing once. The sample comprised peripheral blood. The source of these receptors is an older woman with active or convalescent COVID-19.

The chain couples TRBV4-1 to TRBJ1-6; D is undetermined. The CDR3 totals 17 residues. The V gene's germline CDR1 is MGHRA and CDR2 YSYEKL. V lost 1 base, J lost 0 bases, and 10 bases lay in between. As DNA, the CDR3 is TGCGCCAGCAGCCAAGTTATCGCGAGCTCCTATAATTCACCCCTCCACTTT. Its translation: CASSQVIASSYNSPLHF.

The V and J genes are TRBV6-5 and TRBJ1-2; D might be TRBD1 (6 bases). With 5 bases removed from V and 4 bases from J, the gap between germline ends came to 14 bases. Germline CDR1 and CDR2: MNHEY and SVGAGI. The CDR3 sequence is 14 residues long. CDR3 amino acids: CASSRGGAVYGYTF. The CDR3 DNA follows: TGTGCCAGCAGTCGAGGGGGGGCAGTCTATGGCTACACCTTC.

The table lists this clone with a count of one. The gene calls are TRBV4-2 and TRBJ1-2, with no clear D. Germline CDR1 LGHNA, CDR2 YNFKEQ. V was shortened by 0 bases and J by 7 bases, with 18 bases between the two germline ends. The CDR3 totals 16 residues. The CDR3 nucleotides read TGTGCCAGCAGCCAAGATGTCGGGGTGTGGACTGCTGGCTACACCTTC. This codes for CASSQDVGVWTAGYTF.

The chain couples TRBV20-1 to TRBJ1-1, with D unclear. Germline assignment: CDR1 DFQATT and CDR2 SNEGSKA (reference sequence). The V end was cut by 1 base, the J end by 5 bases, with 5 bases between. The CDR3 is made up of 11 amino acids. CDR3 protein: CSARGRTEAFF. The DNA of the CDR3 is TGCAGTGCTAGAGGGAGAACTGAAGCTTTCTTT.

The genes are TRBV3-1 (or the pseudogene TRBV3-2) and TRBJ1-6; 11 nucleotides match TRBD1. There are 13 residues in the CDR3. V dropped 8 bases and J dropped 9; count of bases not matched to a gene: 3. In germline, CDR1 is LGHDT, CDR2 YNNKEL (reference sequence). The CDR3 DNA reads TGTGCCAGCCTGGGACAGGGGGTTTCACCCCTCCACTTT. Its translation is CASLGQGVSPLHF.

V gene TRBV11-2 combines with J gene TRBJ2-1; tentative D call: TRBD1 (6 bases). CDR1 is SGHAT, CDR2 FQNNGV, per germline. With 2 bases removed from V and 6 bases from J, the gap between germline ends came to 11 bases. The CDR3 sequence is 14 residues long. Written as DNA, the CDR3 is TGTGCCAGCAGCTTAATGGGGGCTGCCAATGAGCAGTTCTTC. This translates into CASSLMGAANEQFF. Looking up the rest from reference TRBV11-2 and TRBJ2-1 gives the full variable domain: EAGVAQSPRYKIIEKRQSVAFWCNPISGHATLYWYQQILGQGPKLLIQFQNNGVVDDSQLPKDRFSAERLKGVDSTLKIQPAKLEDSAVYLCASSLMGAANEQFFGPGTRLTVL.